Shown below are 14 T cell receptor beta chains from a single sample sequenced in a study of T cells expressing NK-cell markers. With the 5' RACE reads reprocessed, TCRdb shows one record per CDR3 protein and no DNA. The sample holds approximately 440,000 distinct CDR3 sequences. Sequenced sample: blood T cells: a sorted CD56 or NKG2C T cell subset, CD4+ or CD8+ T cells, or bulk PBMC T cells (not recorded which). The receptors were gathered from a woman between 50 and 59 years old in good health.

The chain uses TRBV7-9 and TRBJ1-4; TCRdb's D gene call, TRBD1, goes unchecked for lack of DNA. CDR1 SEHNR and CDR2 FQNEAQ come from the germline V gene (reference sequence). The length of the CDR3 is 15 residues. The CDR3 reads CASSLPGQANEKLFF.

The chain links TRBV12-3 or TRBV12-4 to TRBJ2-3; TCRdb calls TRBD1, which cannot be checked without DNA. CDR3 length: 15 residues. The CDR3 sequence is CASVHDRGLTDTQYF.

The CDR3 here is CASSPGRGDNEQFF. The chain uses TRBV7-9 and TRBJ2-1; TCRdb lists TRBD2, though no DNA is available to test this call. The CDR3 has 14 amino acids. Looked up from germline, CDR1 is SEHNR and CDR2 is FQNEAQ (reference sequence).

This chain joins TRBV12-3 or TRBV12-4 and TRBJ1-2; no DNA is available, so the TRBD1 call from TCRdb remains unchecked. The CDR3 has 12 amino acids. CDR3 sequence reads: CASSLTGSGYTF.

The chain couples TRBV5-5 to TRBJ2-3; the TCRdb call, TRBD2, lacks DNA for checking. The CDR3 loop spans 17 amino acids. Germline CDR1 is SGHKS and CDR2 is YYEKEE (reference sequence). The CDR3 sequence is CASSLVLASGSPDTQYF.

The chain employs TRBV3-1 and TRBJ2-1. This CDR3 contains 12 residues. CDR1 and CDR2 (germline): LGHDT, YNNKEL (reference sequence). The CDR3 protein is CASSRRLDSPFF.

The chain links TRBV7-2 to TRBJ1-1. CDR3 length equals 16 residues. The germline CDR1 and CDR2 sequences are SGHTA and FQGNSA. CDR3 region: CASSLASGWENTEAFF. The full variable domain, its missing parts supplied by reference TRBV7-2 and TRBJ1-1, is GAGVSQSPSNKVTEKGKDVELRCDPISGHTALYWYRQSLGQGLEFLIYFQGNSAPDKSGLPSDRFSAERTGGSVSTLTIQRTQQEDSAVYLCASSLASGWENTEAFFGQGTRLTVV.

The CDR3 sequence: CASNEPGPSQETQYF. This chain uses TRBV5-6 with TRBJ2-5; TCRdb picks TRBD2, but there is no DNA to check that call. The CDR3 has 15 residues. Germline V lookup: CDR1 SGHDT, CDR2 YYEEEE.

The chain carries TRBV12-3 or TRBV12-4 and TRBJ1-5; TCRdb's D call, TRBD1, is unchecked because there is no DNA. The CDR3 is 11 amino acids. Here the CDR3 reads CASSQGAAQHF.

This rearrangement joins TRBV10-2 to TRBJ1-5. CDR1 is WSHSY and CDR2 is SAAADI in the germline V gene. The CDR3 totals 14 residues. The CDR3 loop is CASSSYGGNQPQHF.

The chain has TRBV12-3 or TRBV12-4 and TRBJ2-3; lacking DNA, the TRBD1 call made by TCRdb goes unchecked. This CDR3 contains 13 residues. The CDR3 spells CASSLGGRDTQYF.

CDR3 amino acids: CASRSTRLGEQYF. V and J are TRBV5-6 and TRBJ2-3; the D gene TCRdb calls, TRBD1, cannot be checked with no DNA. CDR1 is SGHDT and CDR2 is YYEEEE in the germline V gene. The CDR3 length is 13 residues.

The chain carries TRBV12-3 or TRBV12-4 and TRBJ2-1; checking the TCRdb D call of TRBD2 is not possible without DNA. CDR3 length: 19 residues. The CDR3 reads CASSSALLAGGFSYNEQFF.

The V call is TRBV24-1, the J call TRBJ2-1; there is no DNA to check the TCRdb D call of TRBD2. This CDR3 comprises 15 residues. Germline CDR1 reads KGHDR; CDR2 reads SFDVKD. The CDR3 sequence: CATSNPSGRMNEQFF.